This TCR beta chain was profiled in a study of CD8+ T cells in alopecia areata. Study results and limitations: Scalp specimens additionally yield sequences from normal skin's resident alphabeta T cells.

Noted treatment: oral pan-JAK inhibitor, 5-10 mg twice daily. About this clone: Its cognate antigen is unknown.

Extracted RNA was reverse transcribed into cDNA, the sequencing template. Using immunoSEQ multiplex PCR, the repertoire was profiled, and TCRdb retains in-frame clones only, with some absent. This sample has some 180,000 clones, with around 49% found just once. This specimen was CD8+ T cells sorted from blood, taken at approximately week 52, from a patient treated with tofacitinib. This TCR came from a human donor with alopecia areata.

For the CDR3, the DNA is TGCGCCAGCAGACCTGTGACCCCGGACAGGCCGAATGAGCAGTTCTTC. Translating gives CASRPVTPDRPNEQFF. The chain has TRBV5-1 and TRBJ2-1; 7 bases agree with TRBD1. Losses at the gene ends were 5 bases for V and 7 bases for J; bases not matched to a gene: 15. This CDR3 has 16 amino acids. CDR1 SGHRS and CDR2 YFSETQ come from the germline V gene.